Reported below is one T cell receptor (beta chain). Time point of the sample: patch test 1, 2 weeks after DPC sensitization. Sample treatment: therapeutic diphenylcyclopropenone sensitization with weekly scalp DPC. Per the study methods: TCR counts had a median of 95,638 per sample and spanned roughly 23,224 to 700,000. TCRdb used MiXCR to reprocess the RACE reads, holding one entry per CDR3 protein. These V and J calls rely on TCRdb rather than the paper's analysis. The sample has some 200,000 distinct CDR3 sequences, about a fifth seen once. The data derive from a study of human T cells and chemical hapten exposure. The germline CDR1 and CDR2 sequences are LNHNV and YYDKDF (reference sequence). The CDR3 consists of 15 residues. Trimming shortened V by 0 bases and J by 8 bases, and 16 bases separated the two germline ends.

The gene calls are TRBV15 and TRBJ1-2; D gene uncertain. This clonotype was obtained from a woman between 45 and 60 years old with alopecia areata. Some clones in this sample may be carry-over from other donors' samples. The starting material was whole blood, obtained in connection with sensitization to the hapten diphenylcyclopropenone (DPC). In nucleotides, the CDR3 is TGTGCCACCAGCAGAGATAGGCAGGCCCTGCGGGGCTACACCTTC. This translates into CATSRDRQALRGYTF.